This T cell receptor (beta chain) was retrieved from a study of cytomegalovirus exposure and HLA in healthy donors. Turning to the study itself: Earlier work reported 117 million unique TCR beta sequences from 170 million or so T cells.

Findings of the study overall: Compared with the roughly 700-donor mean, an Asian-associated ancestry cluster reportedly had fewer N-insertions, according to a later analysis. Later on, an analysis found that several of the most significant clusters appeared to be linked to common viral pathogens, which included parvovirus B19.

PCR was performed using 60 Vbeta and 13 Jbeta primers. The method was immunoSEQ multiplex PCR; TCRdb's version includes in-frame clones alone and lacks a portion of them. The table has around 160,000 clones, about two thirds seen once. CDR1 is MGHDK and CDR2 is SYGVNS in the germline V gene. The CDR3 extends over 15 amino acids. With V trimmed by 6 bases and J by 3 bases, 5 bases remained unmatched. Details on this clone: What it binds is not known.

This chain connects TRBV25-1 to TRBJ2-7; TRBD2 agrees at 13 bases. This TCR was sampled from a young woman in good health and CMV-seropositive. What was sequenced was PBMCs. CDR3 protein: CASSARTSGSYEQYF. For the CDR3, the DNA is TGTGCCAGCAGCGCCCGGACTAGCGGGAGCTACGAGCAGTACTTC.